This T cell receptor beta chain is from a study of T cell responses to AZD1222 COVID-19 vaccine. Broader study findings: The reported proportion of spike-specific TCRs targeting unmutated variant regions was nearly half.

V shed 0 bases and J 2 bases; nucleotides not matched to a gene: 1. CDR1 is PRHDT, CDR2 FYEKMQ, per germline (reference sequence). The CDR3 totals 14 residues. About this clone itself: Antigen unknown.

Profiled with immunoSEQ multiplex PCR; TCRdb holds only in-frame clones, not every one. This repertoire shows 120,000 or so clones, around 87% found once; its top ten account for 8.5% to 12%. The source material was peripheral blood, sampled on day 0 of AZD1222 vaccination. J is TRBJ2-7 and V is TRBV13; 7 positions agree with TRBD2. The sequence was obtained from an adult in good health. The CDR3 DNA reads TGTGCCAGCAGCTTAGGAGGGAGGGCCTACGAGCAGTACTTC. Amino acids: CASSLGGRAYEQYF.